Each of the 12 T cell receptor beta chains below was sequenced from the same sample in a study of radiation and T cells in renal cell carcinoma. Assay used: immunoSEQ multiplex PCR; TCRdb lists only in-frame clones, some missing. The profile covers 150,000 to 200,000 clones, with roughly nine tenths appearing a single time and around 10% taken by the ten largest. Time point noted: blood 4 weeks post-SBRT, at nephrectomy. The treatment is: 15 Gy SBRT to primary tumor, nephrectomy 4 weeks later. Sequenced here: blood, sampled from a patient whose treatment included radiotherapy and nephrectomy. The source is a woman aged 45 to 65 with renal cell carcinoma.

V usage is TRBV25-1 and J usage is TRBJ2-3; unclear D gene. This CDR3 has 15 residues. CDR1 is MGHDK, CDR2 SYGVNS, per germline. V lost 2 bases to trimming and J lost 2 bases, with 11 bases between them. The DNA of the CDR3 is TGTGCCAGCAGTGAAATACGGAGCAACACAGATACGCAGTATTTT. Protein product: CASSEIRSNTDTQYF.

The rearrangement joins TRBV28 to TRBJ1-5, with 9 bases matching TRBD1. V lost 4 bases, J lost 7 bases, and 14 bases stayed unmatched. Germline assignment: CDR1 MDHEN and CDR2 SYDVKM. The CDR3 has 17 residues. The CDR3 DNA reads TGTGCCAGCAGTTCGGCGGGGACAGGGAGGGTTAAGCAGCCCCAGCATTTT. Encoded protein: CASSSAGTGRVKQPQHF.

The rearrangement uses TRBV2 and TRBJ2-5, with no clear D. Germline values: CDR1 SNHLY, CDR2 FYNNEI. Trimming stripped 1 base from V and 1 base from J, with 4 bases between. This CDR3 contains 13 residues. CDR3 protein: CASSEEGQETQYF. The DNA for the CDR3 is TGTGCCAGCAGTGAAGAGGGCCAAGAGACCCAGTACTTC.

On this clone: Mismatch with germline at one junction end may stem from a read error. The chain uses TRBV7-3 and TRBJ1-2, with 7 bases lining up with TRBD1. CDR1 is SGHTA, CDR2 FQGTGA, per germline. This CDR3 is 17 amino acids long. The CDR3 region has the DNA TGTGCCAGCAGCCTAACCGGGGGACAGATGAGTACCTATGGCTACACCTTC. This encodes CASSLTGGQMSTYGYTF.

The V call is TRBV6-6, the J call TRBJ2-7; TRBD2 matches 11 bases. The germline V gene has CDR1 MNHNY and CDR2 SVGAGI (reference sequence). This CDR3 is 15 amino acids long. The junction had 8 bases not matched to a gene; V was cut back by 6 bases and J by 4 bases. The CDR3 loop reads CASSSQTSGSYEQYF. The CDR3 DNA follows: TGTGCCAGCAGCTCCCAAACTAGCGGGAGTTACGAGCAGTACTTC.

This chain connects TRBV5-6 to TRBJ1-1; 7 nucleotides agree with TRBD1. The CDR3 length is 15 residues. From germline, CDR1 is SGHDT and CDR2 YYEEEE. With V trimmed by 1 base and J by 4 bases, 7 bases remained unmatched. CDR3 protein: CASSLRQGSGTEAFF. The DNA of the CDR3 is TGTGCCAGCAGCTTGAGACAGGGTTCAGGCACTGAAGCTTTCTTT.

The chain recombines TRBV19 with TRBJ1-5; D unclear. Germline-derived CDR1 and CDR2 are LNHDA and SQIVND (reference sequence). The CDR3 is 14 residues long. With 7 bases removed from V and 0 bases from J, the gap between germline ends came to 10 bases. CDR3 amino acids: CASTQPASNQPQHF. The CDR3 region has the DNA TGTGCCAGTACCCAGCCCGCTAGCAATCAGCCCCAGCATTTT.

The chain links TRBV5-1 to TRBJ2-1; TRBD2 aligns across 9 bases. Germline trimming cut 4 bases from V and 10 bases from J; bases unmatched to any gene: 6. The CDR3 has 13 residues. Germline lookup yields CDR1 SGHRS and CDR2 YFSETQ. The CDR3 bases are TGCGCCAGCAGCCCGGGACTAGCCCACGAGCAGTTCTTC. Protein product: CASSPGLAHEQFF.

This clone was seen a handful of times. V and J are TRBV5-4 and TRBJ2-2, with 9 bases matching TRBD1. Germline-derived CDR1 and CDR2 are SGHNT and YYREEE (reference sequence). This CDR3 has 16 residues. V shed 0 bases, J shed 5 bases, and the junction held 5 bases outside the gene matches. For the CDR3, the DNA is TGTGCCAGCAGCTTGGAGGGACAGGGTGGGACCGGGGAGCTGTTTTTT. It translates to CASSLEGQGGTGELFF.

The CDR3 nucleotides read TGTGCCAGCAGTTACGCTCAGGGTGATTCACCCCTCCACTTT. It yields the protein CASSYAQGDSPLHF. The rearrangement joins TRBV6-6 to TRBJ1-6; D perhaps matches TRBD1 (5 bases). Germline CDR1 and CDR2: MNHNY and SVGAGI (reference sequence). The CDR3 is made up of 14 amino acids. Trimming cost V 2 bases and J 8 bases, with 10 bases left between them.

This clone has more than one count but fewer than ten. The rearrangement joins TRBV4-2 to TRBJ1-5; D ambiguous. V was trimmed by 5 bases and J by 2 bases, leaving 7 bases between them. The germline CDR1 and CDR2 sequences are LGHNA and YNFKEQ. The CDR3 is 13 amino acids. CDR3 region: CASSSSGNQPQHF. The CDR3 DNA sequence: TGTGCCAGCAGCTCGTCCGGCAATCAGCCCCAGCATTTT.

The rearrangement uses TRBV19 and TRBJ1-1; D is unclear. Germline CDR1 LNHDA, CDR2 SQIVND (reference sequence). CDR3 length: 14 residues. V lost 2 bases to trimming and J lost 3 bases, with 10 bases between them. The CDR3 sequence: CASSITLGYTEAFF. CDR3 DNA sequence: TGTGCCAGTAGTATAACTTTGGGCTACACTGAAGCTTTCTTT.